The T cell receptor beta chain described here comes from a study of early T cells in non-severe SARS-CoV-2 infection. For the study at large: Investigators sequenced bulk RNA drawn from unsorted whole blood, and chains remained unpaired.

As part of library construction, unique molecular identifiers were attached to individual cDNA molecules. Each CDR3 protein gets one entry after TCRdb re-called the 5' RACE reads with MiXCR. The sample yields over 85,000 distinct CDR3 sequences, over 10% seen once. Trimming took 0 bases from V and 1 from J, leaving 7 bases between them. The V gene's germline CDR1 is SGHRS and CDR2 YFSETQ. The CDR3 is made up of 14 amino acids. A few counts support this clonotype. The antigen is undetermined. Regarding the study as a whole: VDJdb matching, biased toward anti-spike CD8 responses, missed private and CD4 specificities.

The sequence was obtained from an adult who was a healthcare worker with PCR-confirmed SARS-CoV-2 infection or an uninfected control (not recorded which). The chain joins TRBV5-1 to TRBJ1-1; D is uncertain. The sample here was whole blood, taken at baseline. The CDR3 loop is CASSLGGRNTEAFF. The CDR3 DNA sequence: TGCGCCAGCAGCTTGGGAGGCCGGAACACTGAAGCTTTCTTT. The complete variable domain, with remaining parts taken from reference TRBV5-1 and TRBJ1-1, reads KAGVTQTPRYLIKTRGQQVTLSCSPISGHRSVSWYQQTPGQGLQFLFEYFSETQRNKGNFPGRFSGRQFSNSRSEMNVSTLELGDSALYLCASSLGGRNTEAFFGQGTRLTVV.